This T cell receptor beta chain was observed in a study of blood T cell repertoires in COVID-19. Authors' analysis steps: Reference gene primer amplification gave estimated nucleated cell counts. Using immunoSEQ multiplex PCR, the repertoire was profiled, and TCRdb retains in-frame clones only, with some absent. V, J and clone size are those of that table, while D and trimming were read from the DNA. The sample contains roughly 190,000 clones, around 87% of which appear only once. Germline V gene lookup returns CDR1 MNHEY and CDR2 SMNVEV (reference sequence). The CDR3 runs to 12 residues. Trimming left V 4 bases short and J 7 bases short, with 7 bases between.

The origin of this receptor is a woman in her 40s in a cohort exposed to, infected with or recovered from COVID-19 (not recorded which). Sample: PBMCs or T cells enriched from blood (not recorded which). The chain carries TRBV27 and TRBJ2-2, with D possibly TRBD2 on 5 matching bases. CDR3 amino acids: CASSSGIGELFF. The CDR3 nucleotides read TGTGCCAGCAGTTCGGGGATCGGGGAGCTGTTTTTT.